This T cell receptor beta chain was recovered during a study of shared clonotypes between healthy human individuals. The CDR3 is made up of 15 amino acids. V was clipped by 5 bases and J by 1 base; unmatched bases: 5. The germline V gene encodes CDR1 SGDLS and CDR2 YYNGEE. Data came from immunoSEQ multiplex PCR; TCRdb stores just in-frame clones and leaves some out. This sample has over a million clones, with approximately 78% found just once. The study separated CD4+ cells into CD45RA+ naive and CD45RA-negative memory subsets. The TCR originated in a man between 18 and 29 years old in good health. Some clones in this sample may be carry-over from other donors' samples. The chain uses TRBV9 and TRBJ2-2; 7 nucleotides line up with TRBD1. The sample was memory CD4+ T cells from PBMCs. Noted subset: CD45RA-negative fraction. CDR3 bases: TGTGCCAGCAGTCGACGGACAGGGAACACCGGGGAGCTGTTTTTT. Amino acids: CASSRRTGNTGELFF.